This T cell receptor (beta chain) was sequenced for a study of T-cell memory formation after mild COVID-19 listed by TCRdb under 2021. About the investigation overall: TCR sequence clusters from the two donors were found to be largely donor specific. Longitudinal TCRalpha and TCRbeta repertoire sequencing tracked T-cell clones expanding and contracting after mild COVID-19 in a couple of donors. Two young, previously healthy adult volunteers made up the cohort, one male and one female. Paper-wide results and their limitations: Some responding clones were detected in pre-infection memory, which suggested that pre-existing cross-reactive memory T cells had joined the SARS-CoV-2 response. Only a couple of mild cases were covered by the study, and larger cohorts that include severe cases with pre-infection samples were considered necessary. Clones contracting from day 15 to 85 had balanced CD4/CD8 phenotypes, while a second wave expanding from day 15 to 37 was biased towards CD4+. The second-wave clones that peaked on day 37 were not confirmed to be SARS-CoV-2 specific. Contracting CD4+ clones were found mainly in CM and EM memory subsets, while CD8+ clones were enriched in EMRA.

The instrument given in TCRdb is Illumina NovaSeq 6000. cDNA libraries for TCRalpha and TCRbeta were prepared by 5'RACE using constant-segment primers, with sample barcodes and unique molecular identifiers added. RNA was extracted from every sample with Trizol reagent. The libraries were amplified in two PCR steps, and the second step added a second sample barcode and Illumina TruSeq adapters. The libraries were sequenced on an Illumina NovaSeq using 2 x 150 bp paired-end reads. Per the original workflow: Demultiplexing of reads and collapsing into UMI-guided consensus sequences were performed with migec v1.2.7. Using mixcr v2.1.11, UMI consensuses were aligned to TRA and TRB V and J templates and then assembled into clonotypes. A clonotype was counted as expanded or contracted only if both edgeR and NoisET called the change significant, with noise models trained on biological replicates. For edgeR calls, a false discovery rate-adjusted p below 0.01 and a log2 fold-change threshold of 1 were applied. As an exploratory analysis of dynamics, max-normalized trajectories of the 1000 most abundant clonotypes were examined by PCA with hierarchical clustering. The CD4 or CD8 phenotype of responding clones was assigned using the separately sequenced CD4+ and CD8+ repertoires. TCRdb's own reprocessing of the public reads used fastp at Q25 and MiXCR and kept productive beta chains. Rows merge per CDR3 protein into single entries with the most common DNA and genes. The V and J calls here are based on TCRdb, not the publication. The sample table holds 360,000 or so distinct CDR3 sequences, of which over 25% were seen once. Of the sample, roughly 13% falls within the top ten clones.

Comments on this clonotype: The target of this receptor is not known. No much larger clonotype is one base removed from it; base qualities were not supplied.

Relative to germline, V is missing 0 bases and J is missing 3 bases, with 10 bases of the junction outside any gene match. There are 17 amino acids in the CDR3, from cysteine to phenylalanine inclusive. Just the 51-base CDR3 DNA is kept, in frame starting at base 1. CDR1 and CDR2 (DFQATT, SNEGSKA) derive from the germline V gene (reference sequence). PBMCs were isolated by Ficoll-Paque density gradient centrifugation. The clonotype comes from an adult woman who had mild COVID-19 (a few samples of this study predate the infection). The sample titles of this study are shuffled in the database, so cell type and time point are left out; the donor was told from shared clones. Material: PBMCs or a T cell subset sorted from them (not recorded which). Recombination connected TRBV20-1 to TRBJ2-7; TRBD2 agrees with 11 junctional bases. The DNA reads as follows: TGCAGTGCTAGAGATCTGGCTAGCGGGGGGCTAAGCTACGAGCAGTACTTC. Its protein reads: CSARDLASGGLSYEQYF.